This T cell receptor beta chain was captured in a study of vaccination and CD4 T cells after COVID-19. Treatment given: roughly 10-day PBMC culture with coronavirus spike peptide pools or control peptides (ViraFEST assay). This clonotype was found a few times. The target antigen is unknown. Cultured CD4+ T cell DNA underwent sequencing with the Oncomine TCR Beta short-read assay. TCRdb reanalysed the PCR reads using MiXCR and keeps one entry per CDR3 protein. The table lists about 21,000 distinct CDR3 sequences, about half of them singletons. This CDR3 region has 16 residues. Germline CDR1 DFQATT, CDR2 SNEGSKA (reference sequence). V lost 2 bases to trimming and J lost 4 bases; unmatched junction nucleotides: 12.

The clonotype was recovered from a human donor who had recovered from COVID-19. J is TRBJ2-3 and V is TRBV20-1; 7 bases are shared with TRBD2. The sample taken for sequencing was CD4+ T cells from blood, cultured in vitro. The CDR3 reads CSARSWSSGGPDTQYF. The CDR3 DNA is TGCAGTGCTAGATCCTGGAGTTCGGGAGGTCCAGATACGCAGTATTTT.